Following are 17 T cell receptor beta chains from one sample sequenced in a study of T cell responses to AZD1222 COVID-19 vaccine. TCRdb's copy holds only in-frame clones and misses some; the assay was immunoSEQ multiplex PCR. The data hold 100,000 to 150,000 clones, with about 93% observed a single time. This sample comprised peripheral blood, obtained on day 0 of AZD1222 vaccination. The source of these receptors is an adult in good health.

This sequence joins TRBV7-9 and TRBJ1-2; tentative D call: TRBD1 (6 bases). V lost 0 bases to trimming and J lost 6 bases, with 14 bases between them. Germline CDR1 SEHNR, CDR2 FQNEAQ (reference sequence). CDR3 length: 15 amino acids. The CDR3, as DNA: TGTGCCAGCAGCTTAGCGCAGGGCAGGGGCCATGGCTACACCTTC. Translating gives CASSLAQGRGHGYTF.

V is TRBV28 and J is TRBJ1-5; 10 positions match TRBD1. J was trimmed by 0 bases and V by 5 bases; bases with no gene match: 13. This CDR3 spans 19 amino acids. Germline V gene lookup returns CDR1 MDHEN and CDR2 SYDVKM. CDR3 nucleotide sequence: TGTGCCAGCAGTCCGCACTCCGGGACAGGGGTGGGTAGCAATCAGCCCCAGCATTTT. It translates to CASSPHSGTGVGSNQPQHF.

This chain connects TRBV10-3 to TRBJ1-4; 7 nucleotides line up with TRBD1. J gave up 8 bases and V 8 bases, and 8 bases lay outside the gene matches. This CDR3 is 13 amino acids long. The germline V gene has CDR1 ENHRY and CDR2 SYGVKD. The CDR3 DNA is TGTGCCATCTCCGCGGGACAGACCGAAAAACTGTTTTTT. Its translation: CAISAGQTEKLFF.

The CDR3 coding sequence is TGCGCCAGCAGCTCGGGACAGGGCAGGGAAAAACTGTTTTTT. It codes for CASSSGQGREKLFF. This chain links TRBV5-1 with TRBJ1-4, with 9 bases lining up with TRBD1. CDR1 SGHRS and CDR2 YFSETQ come from the germline V gene. The CDR3 runs 14 residues. The ends lost 3 bases at V and 8 bases at J; junction bases unmatched: 5.

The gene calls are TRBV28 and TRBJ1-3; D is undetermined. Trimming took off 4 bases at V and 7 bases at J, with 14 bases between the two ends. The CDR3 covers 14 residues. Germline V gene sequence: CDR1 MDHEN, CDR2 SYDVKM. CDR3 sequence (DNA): TGTGCCAGCAGTTCTAGATGGGTCCTGAACACCATATATTTT. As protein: CASSSRWVLNTIYF.

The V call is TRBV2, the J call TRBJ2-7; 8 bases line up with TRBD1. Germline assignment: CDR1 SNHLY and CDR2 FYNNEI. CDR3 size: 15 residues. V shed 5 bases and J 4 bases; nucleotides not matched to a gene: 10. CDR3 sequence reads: CASSSTGATLYEQYF. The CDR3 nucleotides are TGTGCCAGCAGTTCGACAGGGGCCACCTTGTACGAGCAGTACTTC.

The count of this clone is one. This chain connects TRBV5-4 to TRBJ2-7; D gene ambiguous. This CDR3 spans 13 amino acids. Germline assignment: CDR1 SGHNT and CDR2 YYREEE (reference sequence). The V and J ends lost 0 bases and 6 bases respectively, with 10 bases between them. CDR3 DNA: TGTGCCAGCAGCTTGGAGTCTACGGCCGAGCAGTACTTC. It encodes CASSLESTAEQYF.

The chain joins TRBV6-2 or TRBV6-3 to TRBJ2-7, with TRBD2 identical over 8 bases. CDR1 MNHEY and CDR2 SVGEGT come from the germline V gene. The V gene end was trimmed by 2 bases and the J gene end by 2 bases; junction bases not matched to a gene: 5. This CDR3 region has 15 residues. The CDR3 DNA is TGTGCCAGCAGTTACCTATCGGGAGGGCCCTACGAGCAGTACTTC. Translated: CASSYLSGGPYEQYF.

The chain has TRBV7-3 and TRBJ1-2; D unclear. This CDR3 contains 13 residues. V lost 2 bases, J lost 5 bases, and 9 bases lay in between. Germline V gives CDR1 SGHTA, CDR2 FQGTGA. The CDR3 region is CASSLSTLYGYTF. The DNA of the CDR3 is TGTGCCAGCAGCTTATCTACCTTATATGGCTACACCTTC.

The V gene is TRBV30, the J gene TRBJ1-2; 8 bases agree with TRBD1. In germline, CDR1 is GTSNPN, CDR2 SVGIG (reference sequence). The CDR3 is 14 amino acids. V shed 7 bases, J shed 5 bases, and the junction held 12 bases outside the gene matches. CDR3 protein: CASNPGQELYGYTF. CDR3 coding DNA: TGTGCCTCCAATCCGGGACAGGAACTTTATGGCTACACCTTC.

The CDR3 loop reads CASSRSIGTNEKLFF. The CDR3 coding sequence is TGTGCCAGCAGCAGAAGTATCGGAACTAATGAAAAACTGTTTTTT. The rearrangement uses TRBV7-2 and TRBJ1-4; no definite D call. The V gene lost 5 bases and the J gene lost 1 base, with 11 bases spanning the gap. Germline CDR1 reads SGHTA; CDR2 reads FQGNSA. The CDR3 extends over 15 amino acids. The complete variable domain, with remaining parts taken from reference TRBV7-2 and TRBJ1-4, reads GAGVSQSPSNKVTEKGKDVELRCDPISGHTALYWYRQSLGQGLEFLIYFQGNSAPDKSGLPSDRFSAERTGGSVSTLTIQRTQQEDSAVYLCASSRSIGTNEKLFFGSGTQLSVL.

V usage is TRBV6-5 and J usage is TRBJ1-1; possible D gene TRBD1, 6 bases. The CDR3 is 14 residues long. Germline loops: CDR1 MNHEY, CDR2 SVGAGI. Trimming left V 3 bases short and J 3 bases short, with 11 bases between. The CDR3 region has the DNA TGTGCCAGCAGTTATGGGGGGCCCGACACTGAAGCTTTCTTT. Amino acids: CASSYGGPDTEAFF.

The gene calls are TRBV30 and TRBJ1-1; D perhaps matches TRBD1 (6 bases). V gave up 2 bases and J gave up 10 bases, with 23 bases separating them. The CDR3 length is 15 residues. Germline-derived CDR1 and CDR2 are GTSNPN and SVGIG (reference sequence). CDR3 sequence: CAWSSLSGVGRGAFF. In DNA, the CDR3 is TGTGCCTGGAGTTCCCTATCGGGGGTCGGCAGGGGAGCTTTCTTT. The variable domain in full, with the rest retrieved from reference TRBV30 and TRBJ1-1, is SQTIHQWPATLVQPVGSPLSLECTVEGTSNPNLYWYRQAAGRGLQLLFYSVGIGQISSEVPQNLSASRPQDRQFILSSKKLLLSDSGFYLCAWSSLSGVGRGAFFGQGTRLTVV.

The CDR3 region is CSVTGQRHYGYTF. In nucleotides, the CDR3 is TGCAGCGTGACGGGACAGCGACACTATGGCTACACCTTC. The chain couples TRBV29-1 to TRBJ1-2; 7 nucleotides agree with TRBD1. CDR1 SQVTM and CDR2 ANQGSEA come from the germline V gene. The CDR3 consists of 13 residues. V trimming: 6 bases; J trimming: 3 bases; junction bases outside the gene matches: 7.

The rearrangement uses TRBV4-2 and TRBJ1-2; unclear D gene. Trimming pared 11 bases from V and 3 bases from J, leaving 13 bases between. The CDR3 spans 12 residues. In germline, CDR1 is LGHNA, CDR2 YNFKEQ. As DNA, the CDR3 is TGTGCCGTAGCAGAGCTCGACTATGGCTACACCTTC. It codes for CAVAELDYGYTF.

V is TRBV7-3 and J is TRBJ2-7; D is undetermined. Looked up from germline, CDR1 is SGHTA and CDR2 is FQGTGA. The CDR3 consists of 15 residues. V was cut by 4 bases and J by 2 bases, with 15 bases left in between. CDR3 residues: CASSYYNSPPYEQYF. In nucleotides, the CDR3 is TGTGCCAGCAGCTATTACAACTCCCCCCCCTACGAGCAGTACTTC.

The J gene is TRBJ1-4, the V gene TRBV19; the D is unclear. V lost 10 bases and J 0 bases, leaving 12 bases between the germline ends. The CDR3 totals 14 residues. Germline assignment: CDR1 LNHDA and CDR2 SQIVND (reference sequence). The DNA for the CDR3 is TGTGCCACCTCCCCCTACGCAACTAATGAAAAACTGTTTTTT. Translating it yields CATSPYATNEKLFF.